The TCR beta chain described here comes from a study of T cells after yellow fever vaccination. Study-wide results and limits: Post-booster repertoires contained most primary-vaccination clones again (around 96% CD4, over 70% CD8).

Points on this clonotype: The antigen is not known. Being one base from a much bigger clone, this may be a read error.

CDR3 length equals 10 residues. Germline V gene lookup returns CDR1 SEHNR and CDR2 FQNEAQ (reference sequence). TCRdb re-analysed the 5' RACE reads in MiXCR, keeping a single row per CDR3 protein. The sample comprises 65,000 to 90,000 distinct CDR3 sequences, almost 8% of which are singletons, and approximately 42% rests with the top ten. The sequence derives from a man under 40 who received the YFV17D yellow fever vaccine. This material consisted of CD8+ T cells sorted from PBMCs, taken on the day of the yellow fever booster vaccination. The chain combines TRBV7-9 with TRBJ2-1; D unclear. CDR3 coding DNA: TGTGCCAGCACGTACAATGAGCATTTCTTC. Amino acids: CASTYNEHFF. Together with reference TRBV7-9 and TRBJ2-1, the CDR3 gives the full variable domain: DTGVSQNPRHKITKRGQNVTFRCDPISEHNRLYWYRQTLGQGPEFLTYFQNEAQLEKSRLLSDRFSAERPKGSFSTLEIQRTEQGDSAMYLCASTYNEHFFGPGTRLTVL.